Following are 27 T cell receptor beta chains from one sample sequenced in a study of blood T cell repertoires in COVID-19. The assay was immunoSEQ multiplex PCR, and TCRdb's table has in-frame clones only and misses some. The sample consists of fewer than 250,000 clones, 70% to 90% of them appearing once. Input material: peripheral blood. The receptor set was obtained from a man in his forties with acute or convalescent COVID-19.

The chain couples TRBV13 to TRBJ1-6; maybe TRBD1 (5 bases). Germline CDR1 PRHDT, CDR2 FYEKMQ (reference sequence). V gave up 3 bases and J gave up 9 bases, with 15 bases separating them. The CDR3 has 15 amino acids. The CDR3: CASSFSAGRPSPLHF. The DNA for the CDR3 is TGTGCCAGCAGCTTCTCCGCAGGGCGGCCTTCACCCCTCCACTTT.

The chain uses TRBV5-1 and TRBJ1-6; D is perhaps TRBD1 (6 bases). Trimming took off 0 bases at V and 6 bases at J, with 10 bases between the two ends. This CDR3 region has 15 residues. Germline V CDR1 and CDR2: SGHRS, YFSETQ. For the CDR3, the DNA is TGCGCCAGCAGCTTGGAAGGGGGGGGTAATTCACCCCTCCACTTT. Translation gives CASSLEGGGNSPLHF.

V and J are TRBV4-2 and TRBJ2-7; D perhaps matches TRBD2 (6 bases). CDR3 size: 14 residues. Germline V gives CDR1 LGHNA, CDR2 YNFKEQ. Trimming removed 1 base at V and 3 bases at J, with 10 bases between. In DNA form, the CDR3 reads TGTGCCAGCAGCCAAGTGGAGGGGCTCTACGAGCAGTACTTC. This translates into CASSQVEGLYEQYF.

The DNA for the CDR3 is TGTGCCAGCAGTCCCACCGGGTCTAACTATGGCTACACCTTC. Translated: CASSPTGSNYGYTF. The gene calls are TRBV6-4 and TRBJ1-2; no clear D. The germline gives CDR1 MRHNA, CDR2 SNTAGT. CDR3 length: 14 residues. Trimming took 5 bases from V and 0 from J, leaving 10 bases between them.

The V and J genes are TRBV5-1 and TRBJ2-7, with 8 positions matching TRBD1. The CDR3 sequence is 15 residues long. V trimming: 3 bases; J trimming: 1 base; junction bases outside the gene matches: 6. In germline, CDR1 is SGHRS, CDR2 YFSETQ. CDR3 DNA sequence: TGCGCCAGCAGCTCGTACGACAGGGGATCCTACGAGCAGTACTTC. It yields the protein CASSSYDRGSYEQYF.

The chain has TRBV4-2 and TRBJ2-3, with D perhaps TRBD1 (5 bases). This CDR3 has 14 residues. V dropped 5 bases and J dropped 1 base, with 10 bases sitting between them. CDR1 is LGHNA, CDR2 YNFKEQ, per germline. In DNA form, the CDR3 reads TGTGCCAGCAGCTCCCGCAGGGGCACAGATACGCAGTATTTT. It specifies CASSSRRGTDTQYF.

The rearrangement uses TRBV10-3 and TRBJ1-4; TRBD1 matches at 7 bases. The length of the CDR3 is 14 residues. The germline V gene encodes CDR1 ENHRY and CDR2 SYGVKD. V lost 2 bases, J lost 7 bases, and 4 bases stayed unmatched. The CDR3 protein is CAISETGDFEKLFF. The CDR3 coding sequence is TGTGCCATCAGTGAGACAGGGGATTTTGAAAAACTGTTTTTT.

V and J are TRBV14 and TRBJ2-3; D perhaps matches TRBD1 (6 bases). Per the germline V gene, CDR1 is SGHDN and CDR2 is FVKESK. Trimming removed 1 base from V and 2 bases from J, with 10 bases in between. This CDR3 is 15 amino acids long. The CDR3 DNA follows: TGTGCCAGCAGCCAAGCAGGGGTCGTCACAGATACGCAGTATTTT. It translates to CASSQAGVVTDTQYF. Using reference TRBV14 and TRBJ2-3 for the parts outside the CDR3, the full variable domain is EAGVTQFPSHSVIEKGQTVTLRCDPISGHDNLYWYRRVMGKEIKFLLHFVKESKQDESGMPNNRFLAERTGGTYSTLKVQPAELEDSGVYFCASSQAGVVTDTQYFGPGTRLTVL.

The chain recombines TRBV2 with TRBJ2-4, with TRBD2 as a possible D gene (5 bases). V lost 7 bases and J 0 bases, leaving 13 bases between the germline ends. Germline-derived CDR1 and CDR2 are SNHLY and FYNNEI. The CDR3 is 15 amino acids. The CDR3 DNA reads as TGTGCCAGCACCACATACCGGGAAGCCAAAAACATTCAGTACTTC. This gives the protein CASTTYREAKNIQYF.

This clone was counted a single time. The chain links TRBV11-2 to TRBJ1-2; D is unresolved. Germline V gene sequence: CDR1 SGHAT, CDR2 FQNNGV. Deletions cut 5 bases from V and 8 bases from J, with 21 bases between. This CDR3 is built from 15 residues. CDR3 coding DNA: TGTGCCAGCAGCCCAACCTCCGGGGTACCCGGGGGCTACACCTTC. It is translated as CASSPTSGVPGGYTF.

The chain combines TRBV4-1 with TRBJ2-3; TRBD2 matches 7 bases. This CDR3 is built from 17 residues. CDR1 MGHRA and CDR2 YSYEKL come from the germline V gene. The trim removed 0 bases at V and 3 bases at J, leaving 9 bases unmatched. Written as DNA, the CDR3 is TGCGCCAGCAGCCAAGATTCGAACGGGGGGTGGACAGATACGCAGTATTTT. Residues: CASSQDSNGGWTDTQYF.

The V and J genes are TRBV6-5 and TRBJ2-3, with 8 bases lining up with TRBD1. From germline, CDR1 is MNHEY and CDR2 SVGAGI. This CDR3 is built from 15 residues. V lost 2 bases and J lost 2; bases outside the gene matches: 3. CDR3 sequence: CASSYRDRSTDTQYF. The CDR3 coding sequence is TGTGCCAGCAGTTACCGGGACAGGTCCACAGATACGCAGTATTTT.

This CDR3 is CASSVGLLGTPREKLFF. The CDR3, as DNA: TGTGCCAGCAGCGTAGGTCTCCTGGGGACACCGAGGGAAAAACTGTTTTTT. The chain couples TRBV9 to TRBJ1-4; perhaps TRBD1 as D (6 bases). Deletions cut 0 bases from V and 8 bases from J, with 20 bases between. Germline lookup yields CDR1 SGDLS and CDR2 YYNGEE. CDR3 length: 17 amino acids.

The J gene is TRBJ1-5, the V gene TRBV24-1; D not resolved. The CDR3 runs 10 residues. V gave up 9 bases and J gave up 4 bases, with 3 bases separating them. Germline V lookup: CDR1 KGHDR, CDR2 SFDVKD. The CDR3 spells CATPNQPQHF. The CDR3 DNA sequence: TGTGCCACCCCGAATCAGCCCCAGCATTTT.

The rearrangement joins TRBV4-3 to TRBJ1-3; perhaps TRBD1 as D (6 bases). CDR3 length equals 15 residues. V was shortened by 0 bases and J by 2 bases, with 8 bases between the two germline ends. The germline V gene has CDR1 LGHNA and CDR2 YSLEER. The CDR3: CASSQDAGAGNTIYF. DNA for the CDR3: TGCGCCAGCAGCCAAGATGCAGGGGCTGGAAACACCATATATTTT.

The chain employs TRBV12-3 or TRBV12-4 and TRBJ2-7; D possibly corresponds to TRBD1 (5 bases). Deletions cut 3 bases from V and 6 bases from J, with 12 bases between. The CDR3 is 13 residues long. CDR3 sequence: CASSLGQGSEQYF. The CDR3 nucleotides are TGTGCCAGCAGTTTGGGCCAGGGTAGCGAGCAGTACTTC.

The rearrangement joins TRBV2 to TRBJ1-1, with TRBD1 matching over 9 bases. Germline V lookup: CDR1 SNHLY, CDR2 FYNNEI. The trim removed 6 bases at V and 4 bases at J, leaving 6 bases unmatched. The CDR3 runs to 14 residues. The CDR3 loop is CASSLQGQGTEAFF. The DNA of the CDR3 is TGTGCCAGCAGCCTTCAGGGACAGGGCACTGAAGCTTTCTTT.

The chain carries TRBV4-3 and TRBJ2-7, with D possibly TRBD1 on 6 matching bases. From germline, CDR1 is LGHNA and CDR2 YSLEER. Trimming took 5 bases from V and 7 from J, leaving 15 bases between them. The CDR3 has 13 residues. CDR3 protein: CASSVMAGEEQYF. The CDR3 coding sequence is TGCGCCAGCAGCGTTATGGCAGGGGAGGAGCAGTACTTC.

The chain recombines TRBV7-2 with TRBJ1-5; 11 bases fit TRBD1. J was trimmed by 4 bases and V by 4 bases; bases with no gene match: 15. This CDR3 is 19 amino acids long. Germline V gives CDR1 SGHTA, CDR2 FQGNSA. DNA for the CDR3: TGTGCCAGCAGCTCCCCATTAGGGGTCGGGACAGGGGGTAATCAGCCCCAGCATTTT. It encodes CASSSPLGVGTGGNQPQHF.

This clone was observed a handful of times. The chain carries TRBV5-6 and TRBJ2-5; D is undetermined. This CDR3 comprises 15 residues. Per the germline V gene, CDR1 is SGHDT and CDR2 is YYEEEE. Deletions cut 4 bases from V and 4 bases from J, with 17 bases between. The CDR3: CASSRRSERLETQYF. CDR3 in DNA: TGTGCCAGCAGCCGGCGGTCCGAACGTCTAGAGACCCAGTACTTC.

The chain is built from TRBV6-6 and TRBJ1-5; the D is unclear. The germline CDR1 and CDR2 sequences are MNHNY and SVGAGI (reference sequence). Between the trimmed V and J ends, which lost 7 bases and 0 bases, there was a span of 10 bases. The CDR3 loop spans 14 amino acids. CDR3 region: CASTPGFSNQPQHF. The CDR3 coding sequence is TGTGCCAGCACCCCGGGGTTTAGCAATCAGCCCCAGCATTTT.

The V call is TRBV6-5, the J call TRBJ1-1; D possibly corresponds to TRBD1 (5 bases). The CDR3 totals 14 residues. Trimming cost V 5 bases and J 5 bases, with 15 bases left between them. The germline V gene has CDR1 MNHEY and CDR2 SVGAGI. The CDR3 DNA follows: TGTGCCAGCAGTAGGTCAGGGTTAAGAACTGAAGCTTTCTTT. It specifies CASSRSGLRTEAFF.

The rearrangement links TRBV14 to TRBJ2-3; 13 bases are shared with TRBD2. The CDR3 totals 15 residues. CDR1 and CDR2 from the germline V gene are SGHDN and FVKESK. V was pared by 8 bases and J by 6 bases, with 8 bases of the junction left unmatched. CDR3 amino acids: CASQLAGGPRDTQYF. CDR3 coding DNA: TGTGCCAGCCAACTAGCGGGGGGGCCTCGGGATACGCAGTATTTT.

In its sample, this clone was seen a few times. This chain links TRBV6-2 or TRBV6-3 with TRBJ2-5; 7 bases match TRBD1. The CDR3 consists of 15 residues. CDR1 and CDR2 (germline): MNHEY, SVGEGT. V lost 1 base to trimming and J lost 1 base; unmatched junction nucleotides: 3. The CDR3 region has the DNA TGTGCCAGCAGTTACTTGGGACAGACCCAAGAGACCCAGTACTTC. Its translation is CASSYLGQTQETQYF.

The chain couples TRBV29-1 to TRBJ1-1; D unresolved. V was trimmed by 7 bases and J by 2 bases, leaving 11 bases between them. The CDR3 extends over 12 amino acids. Germline CDR1 is SQVTM and CDR2 is ANQGSEA. The CDR3 sequence: CSAGSANTEAFF. In DNA, the CDR3 is TGCAGCGCCGGCAGCGCCAACACTGAAGCTTTCTTT.

The gene calls are TRBV6-2 or TRBV6-3 and TRBJ1-1, with no clear D. The CDR3 extends over 16 amino acids. V was pared by 7 bases and J by 0 bases, with 18 bases between. Germline CDR1 is MNHEY and CDR2 is SVGEGT. Here the CDR3 DNA reads TGTGCCAGCAACCCGAGGGAGAAAAGCATGAACACTGAAGCTTTCTTT. This sequence encodes CASNPREKSMNTEAFF.

The V call is TRBV29-1, the J call TRBJ1-1; tentative D call: TRBD1 (5 bases). The germline V and J ends were trimmed by 0 bases and 1 base, with 12 bases remaining between them. The CDR3 length is 15 residues. The germline V gene encodes CDR1 SQVTM and CDR2 ANQGSEA. The CDR3: CSVEDWQGGNTEAFF. The CDR3 DNA reads as TGCAGCGTTGAAGATTGGCAGGGCGGGAACACTGAAGCTTTCTTT.